This record looks at one TCR beta chain sequence and its context. Described time point: newly diagnosed GD, antithyroid drugs for less than 3 months. Construction of the TCR library relied on RNA isolated from PBMCs. Researchers made TCR beta libraries by using iRepertoire HTBI primers and running Arm-PCR on CDR3 regions. TCRdb analysed the multiplex PCR reads with MiXCR anew, one entry per CDR3 protein. Here the sample spans some 250,000 distinct CDR3 sequences, 15% to 20% being singletons. The entry originates in a study of regulatory T cells in long-lasting Graves disease. The data were also submitted as part of a second study, on T cells in Graves' hyperthyroidism and ophthalmopathy. That source reports: An absence of ophthalmopathy progression within 18 months meant stable Graves' hyperthyroidism.

The source material was peripheral blood mononuclear cells (PBMCs), sampled at new diagnosis, from a patient treated with antithyroid drugs. The clonotype originates from a young woman with Graves disease.

The CDR3 nucleotides are TGTGCCAGCAGCTTATTTGATGTAGGGGAGCTGTTTTTT. It translates to CASSLFDVGELFF. The chain carries TRBV7-6 and TRBJ2-2; no definite D call. The germline V and J ends were trimmed by 2 bases and 8 bases, with 9 bases remaining between them. The CDR3 length is 13 residues. Germline loops: CDR1 SGHVS, CDR2 FNYEAQ.